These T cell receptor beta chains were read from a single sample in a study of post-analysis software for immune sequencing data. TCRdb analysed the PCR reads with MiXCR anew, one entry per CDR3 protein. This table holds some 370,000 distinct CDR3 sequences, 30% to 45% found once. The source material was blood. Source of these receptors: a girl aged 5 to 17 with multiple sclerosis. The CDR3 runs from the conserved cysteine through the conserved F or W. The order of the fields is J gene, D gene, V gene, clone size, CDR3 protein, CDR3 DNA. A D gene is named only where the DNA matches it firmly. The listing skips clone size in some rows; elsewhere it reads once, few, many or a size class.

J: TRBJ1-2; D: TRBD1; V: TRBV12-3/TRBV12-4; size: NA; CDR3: CASRKGGGQGRSYGYTF; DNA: TGTGCCAGCAGGAAAGGGGGCGGACAGGGGAGGTCCTATGGCTACACCTTC
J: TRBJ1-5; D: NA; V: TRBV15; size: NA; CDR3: CATSRDGAAYSNQPQHF; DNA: TGTGCCACCAGCAGAGATGGGGCAGCTTATAGCAATCAGCCCCAGCATTTT
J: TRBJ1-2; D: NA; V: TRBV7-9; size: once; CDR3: CASSLEDGNYGYTF; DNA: TGTGCCAGCAGCTTAGAGGACGGTAACTATGGCTACACCTTC
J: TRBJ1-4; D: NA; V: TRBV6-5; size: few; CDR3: CASRPATGNYEKLFF; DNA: TGTGCCAGCAGACCTGCAACAGGGAACTATGAAAAACTGTTTTTT
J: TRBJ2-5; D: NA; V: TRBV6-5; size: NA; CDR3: CASSYSSGLQETQYF; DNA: TGTGCCAGCAGTTACTCGAGCGGACTACAAGAGACCCAGTACTTC
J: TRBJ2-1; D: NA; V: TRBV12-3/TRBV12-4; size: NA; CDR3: CASSWSRIGNEQFF; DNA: TGTGCCAGCAGTTGGTCCCGCATTGGGAATGAGCAGTTCTTC
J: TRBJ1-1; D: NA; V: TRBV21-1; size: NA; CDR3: CARAYQGEGVNTEAFF; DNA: TGTGCCAGGGCGTATCAAGGGGAAGGGGTGAACACTGAAGCTTTCTTT
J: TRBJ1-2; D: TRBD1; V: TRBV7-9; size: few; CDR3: CASSLVTAGGYGYTF; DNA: TGTGCCAGCAGCTTAGTCACAGCAGGGGGGTATGGCTACACCTTC
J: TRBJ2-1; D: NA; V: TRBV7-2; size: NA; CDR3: CASSLDGHNEQFF; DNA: TGTGCCAGCAGCTTAGACGGCCACAATGAGCAGTTCTTC
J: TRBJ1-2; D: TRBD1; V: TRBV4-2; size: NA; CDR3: CASSQYSPGDRANYGYTF; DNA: TGTGCCAGCAGCCAGTACAGCCCGGGAGACAGGGCTAACTATGGCTACACCTTC
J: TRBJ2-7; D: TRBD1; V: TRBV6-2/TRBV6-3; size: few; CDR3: CASRYTGGYEQYF; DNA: TGTGCCAGCAGGTATACAGGGGGCTACGAGCAGTACTTC
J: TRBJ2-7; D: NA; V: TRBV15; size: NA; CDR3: CATSREGRGYEQYF; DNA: TGTGCCACCAGCAGAGAGGGACGGGGATACGAGCAGTACTTC
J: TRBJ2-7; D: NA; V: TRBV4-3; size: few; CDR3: CASSQDSWGLPYEQYF; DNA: TGCGCCAGCAGCCAAGATTCTTGGGGGCTCCCCTACGAGCAGTACTTC
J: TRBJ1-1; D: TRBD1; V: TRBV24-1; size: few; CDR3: CATSAPRGTGDGATEAFF; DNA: TGTGCCACCAGTGCTCCGCGGGGGACAGGGGATGGGGCGACTGAAGCTTTCTTT
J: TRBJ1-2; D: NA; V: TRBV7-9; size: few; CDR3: CAASEDIGFYGYTF; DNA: TGTGCCGCCTCAGAGGACATCGGCTTCTATGGCTACACCTTC